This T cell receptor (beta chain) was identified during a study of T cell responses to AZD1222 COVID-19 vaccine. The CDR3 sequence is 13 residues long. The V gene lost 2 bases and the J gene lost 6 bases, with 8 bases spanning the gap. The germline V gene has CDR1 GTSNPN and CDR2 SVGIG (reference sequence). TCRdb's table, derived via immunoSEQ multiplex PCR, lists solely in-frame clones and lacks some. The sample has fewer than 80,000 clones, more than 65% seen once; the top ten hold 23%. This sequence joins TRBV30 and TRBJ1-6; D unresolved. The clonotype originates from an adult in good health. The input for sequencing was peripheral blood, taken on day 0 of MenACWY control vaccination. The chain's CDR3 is CAWSSGANSPLHF. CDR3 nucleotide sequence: TGTGCCTGGAGTTCGGGTGCTAATTCACCCCTCCACTTT.